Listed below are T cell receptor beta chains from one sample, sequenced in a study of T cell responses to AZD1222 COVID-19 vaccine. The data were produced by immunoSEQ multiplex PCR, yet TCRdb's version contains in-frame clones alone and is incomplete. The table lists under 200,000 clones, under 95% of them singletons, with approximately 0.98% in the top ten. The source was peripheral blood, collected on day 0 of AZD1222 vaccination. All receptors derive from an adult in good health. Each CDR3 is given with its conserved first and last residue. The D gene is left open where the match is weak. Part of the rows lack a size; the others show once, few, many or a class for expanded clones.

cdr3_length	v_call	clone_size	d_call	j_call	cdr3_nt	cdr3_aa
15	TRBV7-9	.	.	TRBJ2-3	TGTGCCAGCAGCGGCCTGGGGGGGCGCACAGATACGCAGTATTTT	CASSGLGGRTDTQYF
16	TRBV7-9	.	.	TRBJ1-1	TGTGCCAGCAGCCCCCTAGCGGGGAAGGGGAACACTGAAGCTTTCTTT	CASSPLAGKGNTEAFF
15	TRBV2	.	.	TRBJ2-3	TGTGCCAGCAGTGAACAGCGGTTGGGGACAGATACGCAGTATTTT	CASSEQRLGTDTQYF
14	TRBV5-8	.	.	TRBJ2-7	TGTGCCAGCAGCTTGTTTTCGGGATCTTACGAGCAGTACTTC	CASSLFSGSYEQYF
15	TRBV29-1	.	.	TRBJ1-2	TGCAGCGTTGAAGATCGGGCACCCACTAACTATGGCTACACCTTC	CSVEDRAPTNYGYTF
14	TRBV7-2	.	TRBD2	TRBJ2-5	TGTGCCAGCAGCTTAGTGGGGGGGATCGAGACCCAGTACTTC	CASSLVGGIETQYF
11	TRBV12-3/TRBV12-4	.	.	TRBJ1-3	TGTGCCAGCAGTGGAGGAAACACCATATATTTT	CASSGGNTIYF
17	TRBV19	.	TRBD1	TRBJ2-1	TGTGCCAGTAGTACCTTGATGACAGGGGCCACCTACAATGAGCAGTTCTTC	CASSTLMTGATYNEQFF
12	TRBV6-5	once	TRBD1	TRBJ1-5	TGTGCCAGCGGCGACAGGGGACAGCCCCAGCATTTT	CASGDRGQPQHF
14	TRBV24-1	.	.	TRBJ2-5	TGTGCCACCAGCGTGGGGCTAAGTCAAGAGACCCAGTACTTC	CATSVGLSQETQYF
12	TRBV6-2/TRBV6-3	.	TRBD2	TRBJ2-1	TGTGCCAGCAGTTACGGGACTAGAGAGCAGTTCTTC	CASSYGTREQFF
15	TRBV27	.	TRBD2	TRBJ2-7	TGTGCCAGCCGCTCCGCGGGGGGAAGCTCCTACGAGCAGTACTTC	CASRSAGGSSYEQYF
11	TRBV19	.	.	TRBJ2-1	TGTGCCAGTAGTACACCCAATGAGCAGTTCTTC	CASSTPNEQFF
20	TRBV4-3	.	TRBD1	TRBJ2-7	TGCGCCAGCAGCCAAGATCTCGGGGCCTCCGGGACAGGGTCATCCTACGAGCAGTACTTC	CASSQDLGASGTGSSYEQYF
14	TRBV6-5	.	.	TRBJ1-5	TGTGCCAGCAGCACAGGGAATAGCAATCAGCCCCAGCATTTT	CASSTGNSNQPQHF
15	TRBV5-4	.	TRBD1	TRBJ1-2	TGTGCCAGCAGCAGCCGGGACAGGGGGCGGGATGGCTACACCTTC	CASSSRDRGRDGYTF
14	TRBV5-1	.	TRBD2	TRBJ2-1	TGCGCCACCAAGATTAGCGGGACCGACAATGAGCAGTTCTTC	CATKISGTDNEQFF
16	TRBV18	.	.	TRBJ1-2	TGTGCCAGCTCACCACTGGTCTCAGTTGAGCACTATGGCTACACCTTC	CASSPLVSVEHYGYTF
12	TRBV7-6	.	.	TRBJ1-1	TGTGCCAGCAGCGGAGGGACATCTAAAGCTTTCTTT	CASSGGTSKAFF
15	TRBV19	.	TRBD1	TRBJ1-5	TGTGCCAGTAGTAGGGGACAGGGATGGTATCAGCCCCAGCATTTT	CASSRGQGWYQPQHF
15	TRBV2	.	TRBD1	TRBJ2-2	TGTGCCAGCCGAGGACAGGGGGACTTCACCGGGGAGCTGTTTTTT	CASRGQGDFTGELFF
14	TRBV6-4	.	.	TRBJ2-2	TGTGCCAGCAGTGCGTCGTCAGCCACCGGGGAGCTGTTTTTT	CASSASSATGELFF
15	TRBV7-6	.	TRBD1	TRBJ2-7	TGTGCCAGCAGTCAAAACCAGGGGGACTCCTACGAGCAGTACTTC	CASSQNQGDSYEQYF
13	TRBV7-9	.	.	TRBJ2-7	TGTGCCAGCAGCCTCGGGGGAACCTACGAGCAGTACTTC	CASSLGGTYEQYF
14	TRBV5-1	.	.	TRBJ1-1	TGCGCCAGCAGCTTGGGGGGGCTCGGCACTGAAGCTTTCTTT	CASSLGGLGTEAFF
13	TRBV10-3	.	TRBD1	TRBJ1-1	TGTGCCATCTCGGGACAGCAGAACACTGAAGCTTTCTTT	CAISGQQNTEAFF
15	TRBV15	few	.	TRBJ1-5	TGTGCCACCAGCAGAGGTGGAGGGGTGCGGCAGCCCCAGCATTTT	CATSRGGGVRQPQHF
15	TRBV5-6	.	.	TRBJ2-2	TGTGCCAGCAGCTTCAAGGGGTGGTACACCGGGGAGCTGTTTTTT	CASSFKGWYTGELFF
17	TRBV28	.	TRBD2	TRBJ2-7	TGTGCCAGCAGTTCCCTCCCTAGCGGGAGGCACTCCTACGAGCAGTACTTC	CASSSLPSGRHSYEQYF
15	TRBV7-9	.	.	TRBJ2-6	TGTGCCAGCAGCTATCCCCAGTTTGGGGCCAACGTCCTGACTTTC	CASSYPQFGANVLTF
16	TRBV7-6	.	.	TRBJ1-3	TGTGCCAGCAGCCCTTACGAACCGAGCTCTGGAAACACCATATATTTT	CASSPYEPSSGNTIYF
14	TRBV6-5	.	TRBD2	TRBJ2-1	TGTGCCGCCTTCCCCTCGGGAGGTTACAATGAGCAGTTCTTC	CAAFPSGGYNEQFF
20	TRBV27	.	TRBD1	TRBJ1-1	TGTGCCAGCTTCCCTTTAACATTGTGGGGACAGGGGTACCAGAACACTGAAGCTTTCTTT	CASFPLTLWGQGYQNTEAFF
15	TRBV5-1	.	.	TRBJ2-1	TGCGCCAGCAGCTTGGGAGGGGGGTCTTACAATGAGCAGTTCTTC	CASSLGGGSYNEQFF
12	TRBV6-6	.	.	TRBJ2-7	TGTGCCAGCAGTACCCTACGTAGCGAGCAGTACTTC	CASSTLRSEQYF
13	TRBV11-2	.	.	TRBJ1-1	TGTGCCAGCAGCTTTGGAGGGAACACTGAAGCTTTCTTT	CASSFGGNTEAFF
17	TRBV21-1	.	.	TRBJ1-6	TGTGCCAGCACCCTCTGTTGGGGCTTGAGCGAGAATTCACCCCTCCACTTT	CASTLCWGLSENSPLHF
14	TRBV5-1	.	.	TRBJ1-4	TGCGCCAGCAGCTCGGGGGGCCTGCGGGAAAAACTGTTTTTT	CASSSGGLREKLFF
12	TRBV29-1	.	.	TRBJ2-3	TGCAGCGTTGATGGGTTGACAGATACGCAGTATTTT	CSVDGLTDTQYF
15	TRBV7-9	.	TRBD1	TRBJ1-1	TGTGCCAGCAGCACGACGACAGGGGGAGACACTGAAGCTTTCTTT	CASSTTTGGDTEAFF
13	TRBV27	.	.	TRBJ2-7	TGTGCCAGCAGTTTATTATCCAGATACGAGCAGTACTTC	CASSLLSRYEQYF
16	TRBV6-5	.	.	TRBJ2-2	TGTGCCAGCAGTTACTCTGGGGCTAGCGTGGCCGGGGAGCTGTTTTTT	CASSYSGASVAGELFF
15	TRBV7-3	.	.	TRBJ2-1	TGTGCCAGCAGCCCGTCAGGGGTATACTACAATGAGCAGTTCTTC	CASSPSGVYYNEQFF
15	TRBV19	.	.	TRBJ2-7	TGTGCCAGTAGCCACCAGCAGAGGAGGCTAGAAGAGCAGTACTTC	CASSHQQRRLEEQYF
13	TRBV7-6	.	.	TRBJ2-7	TGTGCCAGCAGCAGTTCAGTCTCTTCCGAGCAGTACTTC	CASSSSVSSEQYF
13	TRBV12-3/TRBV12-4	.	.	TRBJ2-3	TGTGCCAGCAGTTTCACGACCACAGATACGCAGTATTTT	CASSFTTTDTQYF
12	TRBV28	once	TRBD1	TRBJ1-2	TGTGCCAGCAGTTGGGACAGCTATGGCTACACCTTC	CASSWDSYGYTF
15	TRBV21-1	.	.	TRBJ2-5	TGTGCCAGCAGCAACCAGAAACAGGGAGAAGAGACCCAGTACTTC	CASSNQKQGEETQYF
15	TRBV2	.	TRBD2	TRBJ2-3	TGTGCCAGCAGCGTGGGCGGGGGGAGCACAGATACGCAGTATTTT	CASSVGGGSTDTQYF
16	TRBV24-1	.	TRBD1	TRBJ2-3	TGTGCCACCAGTGACGGGGACAGGGGGCTCACAGATACGCAGTATTTT	CATSDGDRGLTDTQYF
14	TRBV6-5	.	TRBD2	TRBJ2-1	TGTGCCAGCACTCTCCAGCGGGGTTACAATGAGCAGTTCTTC	CASTLQRGYNEQFF
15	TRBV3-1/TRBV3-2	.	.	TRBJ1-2	TGTGCCAGCAGCCAAAAGTGGGGGGCTGGCTATGGCTACACCTTC	CASSQKWGAGYGYTF
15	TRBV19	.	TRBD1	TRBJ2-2	TGTGCCAGTAGTCGACAGGGTTCGGACACCGGGGAGCTGTTTTTT	CASSRQGSDTGELFF
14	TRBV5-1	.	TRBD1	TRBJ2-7	TGCGCCAGCAGCTTCGGGACAGGGACCTACGAGCAGTACTTC	CASSFGTGTYEQYF
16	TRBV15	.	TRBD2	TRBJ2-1	TGTGCCACCAGCAGAAAGCGGGGGGCGTCCTACAATGAGCAGTTCTTC	CATSRKRGASYNEQFF